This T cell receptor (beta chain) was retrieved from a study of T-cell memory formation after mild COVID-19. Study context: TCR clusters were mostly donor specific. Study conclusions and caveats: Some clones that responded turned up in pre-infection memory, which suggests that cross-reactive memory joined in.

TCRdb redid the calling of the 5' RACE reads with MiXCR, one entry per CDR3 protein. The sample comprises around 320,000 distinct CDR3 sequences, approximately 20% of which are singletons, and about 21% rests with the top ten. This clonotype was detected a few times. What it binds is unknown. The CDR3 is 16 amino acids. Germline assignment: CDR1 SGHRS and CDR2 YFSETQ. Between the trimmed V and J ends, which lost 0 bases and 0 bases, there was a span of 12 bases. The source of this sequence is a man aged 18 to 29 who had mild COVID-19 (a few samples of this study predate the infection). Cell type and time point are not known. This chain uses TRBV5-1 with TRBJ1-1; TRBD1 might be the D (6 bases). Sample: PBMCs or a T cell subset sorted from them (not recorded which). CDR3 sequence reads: CASSLAAGGLNTEAFF. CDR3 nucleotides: TGCGCCAGCAGCTTGGCCGCGGGGGGCCTGAACACTGAAGCTTTCTTT.